The source of this TCR beta chain is a study of cytomegalovirus exposure and HLA in healthy donors. The overall study: The same platform as the approximately 670 first-cohort repertoires was used for the 110 or so validation repertoires, a later analysis reported.

A note on this clone: Its antigen is as yet unknown.

Study conclusions and caveats: The classifier reportedly diagnosed cytomegalovirus status with high specificity and sensitivity. That first-cohort TCR clusters tended to co-occur in the roughly 120 validation repertoires was found in a later analysis.

CDR1 is MNHEY and CDR2 is SMNVEV in the germline V gene (reference sequence). The ends lost 1 base at V and 4 bases at J; junction bases unmatched: 18. This CDR3 region has 20 residues. TCRdb's table, derived via immunoSEQ multiplex PCR, lists solely in-frame clones and lacks some. In the table there are about 73,000 clones, 70% to 90% of which are singletons. The J gene is TRBJ2-1, the V gene TRBV27, with 8 nucleotides matching TRBD1. The clonotype comes from a woman aged 18-29 years in good health and CMV-seropositive. What was sequenced was PBMCs. CDR3 DNA: TGTGCCAGCAGTTTATTGTCGGTCGGGCAAGGACAGGGAACTTACAATGAGCAGTTCTTC. It codes for CASSLLSVGQGQGTYNEQFF.